These 8 T cell receptor beta chains originate from one sample sequenced in a study of T cell repertoires in ileal Crohn's disease. Using immunoSEQ multiplex PCR, the repertoire was profiled, and TCRdb retains in-frame clones only, with some absent. The sample yields 55,000 to 65,000 clones, about 89% seen once. Time point of the sample: neoterminal ileum biopsy at postoperative endoscopy, about 6 months after surgery. Sequenced sample: ileal tissue. Receptors originate from an adult with Crohn's disease.

V usage is TRBV18 and J usage is TRBJ1-1; 9 positions match TRBD1. V lost 5 bases to trimming and J lost 1 base; unmatched junction nucleotides: 8. This CDR3 has 16 residues. Germline lookup yields CDR1 KGHSH and CDR2 LQKENI. The chain's CDR3 is CASSADRGAANTEAFF. The DNA of the CDR3 is TGTGCCAGCTCAGCGGACAGGGGAGCGGCGAACACTGAAGCTTTCTTT.

This chain uses TRBV15 with TRBJ1-3; no reliable D call. Germline lookup yields CDR1 LNHNV and CDR2 YYDKDF (reference sequence). The germline V and J ends were trimmed by 0 bases and 0 bases, with 3 bases remaining between them. The CDR3 has 14 amino acids. The CDR3: CATSRDISGNTIYF. CDR3 DNA: TGTGCCACCAGCAGAGATATCTCTGGAAACACCATATATTTT.

V gene TRBV6-5 combines with J gene TRBJ1-2; D is unclear. Trimming stripped 6 bases from V and 6 bases from J, with 20 bases between. Germline CDR1 and CDR2: MNHEY and SVGAGI. The CDR3 contains 15 residues. The CDR3 is CASSHPASGANGYTF. The CDR3 bases are TGTGCCAGCAGCCACCCGGCAAGCGGCGCTAATGGCTACACCTTC.

This chain links TRBV5-4 with TRBJ2-1, with D maybe TRBD2 (5 bases). Germline V gene lookup returns CDR1 SGHNT and CDR2 YYREEE (reference sequence). The CDR3 is made up of 16 amino acids. V was shortened by 0 bases and J by 5 bases, with 15 bases between the two germline ends. CDR3 DNA: TGTGCCAGCAGCTTGGAGCGGATACGCTCGAACAATGAGCAGTTCTTC. It encodes CASSLERIRSNNEQFF. Combining the CDR3 with reference TRBV5-4 and TRBJ2-1 gives the whole variable domain ETGVTQSPTHLIKTRGQQVTLRCSSQSGHNTVSWYQQALGQGPQFIFQYYREEENGRGNFPPRFSGLQFPNYSSELNVNALELDDSALYLCASSLERIRSNNEQFFGPGTRLTVL.

V is TRBV6-5 and J is TRBJ2-7; a weak D match, TRBD2 (6 bases). Germline V gene data show CDR1 as MNHEY and CDR2 as SVGAGI. There are 14 residues in the CDR3. With 6 bases removed from V and 1 base from J, the gap between germline ends came to 13 bases. CDR3 protein: CASSQLAGSYEQYF. CDR3 nucleotides: TGTGCCAGCAGCCAACTAGCCGGGTCCTACGAGCAGTACTTC.

The J gene is TRBJ1-1, the V gene TRBV18; TRBD1 agrees at 8 bases. The CDR3 is 16 residues long. Unmatched junction bases numbered 9, after V lost 3 bases and J lost 3 bases. The V gene's germline CDR1 is KGHSH and CDR2 LQKENI. For the CDR3, the DNA is TGTGCCAGCTCACCCACCTCGACAGGGGTGGACACTGAAGCTTTCTTT. Encoded protein: CASSPTSTGVDTEAFF.

The rearrangement joins TRBV19 to TRBJ1-3, with a possible D match to TRBD1 (5 bases). Germline lookup yields CDR1 LNHDA and CDR2 SQIVND (reference sequence). Trimming removed 3 bases at V and 6 bases at J, with 9 bases between. There are 13 residues in the CDR3. DNA of the CDR3: TGTGCCAGTAGTATTGGGGCACTAAACACCATATATTTT. Residues: CASSIGALNTIYF.

This chain joins TRBV19 and TRBJ1-4; 10 nucleotides line up with TRBD1. The CDR3 contains 15 residues. The germline CDR1 and CDR2 sequences are LNHDA and SQIVND (reference sequence). V dropped 5 bases and J dropped 8; count of bases not matched to a gene: 8. The CDR3, as DNA: TGTGCCAGTAGTGCCCGGGACAGGGGAGAAGAAAAACTGTTTTTT. Translation: CASSARDRGEEKLFF. The whole variable domain, remainder taken from reference TRBV19 and TRBJ1-4, is DGGITQSPKYLFRKEGQNVTLSCEQNLNHDAMYWYRQDPGQGLRLIYYSQIVNDFQKGDIAEGYSVSREKKESFPLTVTSAQKNPTAFYLCASSARDRGEEKLFFGSGTQLSVL.